The sequence of this TCR beta chain was determined in a study of blood T cells in healthy people across ages. Study results and caveats: Unsorted PBMCs prevented conclusive naive versus antigen-experienced comparison. Older age went with lower TCR beta diversity per million T cells, in a roughly linear way.

V was shortened by 6 bases and J by 1 base, with 12 bases between the two germline ends. Germline-derived CDR1 and CDR2 are ENHRY and SYGVKD. The CDR3 is 15 residues long. This clonotype was seen more than once but under ten times. Its matching antigen is unknown. Sample-barcoded 5' priming and a J-beta primer mix drove a second PCR of roughly 7 to 11 cycles. Each of the cDNA molecules was tagged by a template-switch adaptor with 12 random nucleotides. TCRdb re-called the 5' RACE reads with MiXCR, one entry per CDR3 protein. The sample has just under 750,000 distinct CDR3 sequences, about 20% seen once; the top ten hold roughly 22%.

The chain uses TRBV10-3 and TRBJ2-2; D may be TRBD2 (5 bases). The receptor was isolated from an older man in good health. Sequencing used blood. This CDR3 reads CAISQEAGNTGELFF. CDR3 sequence (DNA): TGTGCCATCAGCCAGGAGGCTGGGAACACCGGGGAGCTGTTTTTT.